The next 10 T cell receptor beta chains were all read from a single sample in a study of T cell responses to AZD1222 COVID-19 vaccine. Produced via immunoSEQ multiplex PCR; TCRdb's table is partial and in-frame only. Among about 270,000 clones, 90% to 95% were seen once, and the ten largest hold around 0.57%. Sample: peripheral blood, taken 28 days after the second AZD1222 dose. These receptors were taken from an adult who received the AZD1222 COVID-19 vaccine.

The CDR3 loop reads CASTSSATNEKLFF. In nucleotides, the CDR3 is TGTGCCAGCACCTCCAGTGCAACTAATGAAAAACTGTTTTTT. The chain has TRBV6-5 and TRBJ1-4; no firm D call. Germline CDR1 MNHEY, CDR2 SVGAGI. This CDR3 is built from 14 residues. V was shortened by 7 bases and J by 0 bases, with 9 bases between the two germline ends.

V and J are TRBV5-1 and TRBJ1-1; a weak D match, TRBD1 (5 bases). Germline V gene sequence: CDR1 SGHRS, CDR2 YFSETQ. V was cut by 4 bases and J by 5 bases, with 18 bases left in between. The CDR3 is made up of 15 amino acids. The CDR3 here is CASSPAGSVWTEAFF. For the CDR3, the DNA is TGCGCCAGCAGCCCGGCAGGGAGCGTCTGGACTGAAGCTTTCTTT.

The sample holds a few counts of this clone. The chain has TRBV2 and TRBJ1-3; D gene ambiguous. V dropped 2 bases and J dropped 2 bases, with 7 bases sitting between them. Per the germline V gene, CDR1 is SNHLY and CDR2 is FYNNEI. The CDR3 sequence is 14 residues long. This CDR3 reads CASSEPRAGNTIYF. Here the CDR3 DNA reads TGTGCCAGCAGTGAACCACGGGCTGGAAACACCATATATTTT.

This rearrangement joins TRBV6-7 to TRBJ2-3; tentative D call: TRBD2 (7 bases). TRBV6-7 is an ORF for which the function is uncertain. With 0 bases removed from V and 7 bases from J, the gap between germline ends came to 14 bases. The CDR3 spans 15 residues. The CDR3 here is CASSYSPRGAHTQYF. The DNA of the CDR3 is TGTGCCAGCAGTTACTCCCCCCGGGGGGCCCATACGCAGTATTTT.

CDR3 in DNA: TGTGCCAGCAGCTTGGGCCGCGTCTATGGCTACACCTTC. Translation gives CASSLGRVYGYTF. The chain employs TRBV11-2 and TRBJ1-2; no reliable D call. Germline V lookup: CDR1 SGHAT, CDR2 FQNNGV. This CDR3 region has 13 residues. Deletions cut 3 bases from V and 4 bases from J, with 9 bases between.

This sequence joins TRBV27 and TRBJ1-5; D may be TRBD1 (6 bases). V was clipped by 4 bases and J by 5 bases, with 9 bases between them. Germline values: CDR1 MNHEY, CDR2 SMNVEV (reference sequence). This CDR3 contains 13 residues. The CDR3 reads CASSYRADQPQHF. The CDR3, as DNA: TGTGCCAGCAGTTACAGGGCGGATCAGCCCCAGCATTTT.

This chain links TRBV7-6 with TRBJ2-7; D ambiguous. V lost 1 base and J lost 3, with 13 bases in between. Germline V lookup: CDR1 SGHVS, CDR2 FNYEAQ. The CDR3 is 15 amino acids. The CDR3 protein is CASSLEFGLVYEQYF. CDR3 sequence (DNA): TGTGCCAGCAGCTTAGAGTTTGGCCTCGTCTACGAGCAGTACTTC.

The chain has TRBV30 and TRBJ2-7; 8 bases are shared with TRBD2. From germline, CDR1 is GTSNPN and CDR2 SVGIG (reference sequence). The CDR3 runs 13 residues. The V gene end was trimmed by 1 base and the J gene end by 7 bases; junction bases not matched to a gene: 6. Here the CDR3 reads CAWSEEREREQYF. CDR3 DNA: TGTGCCTGGAGTGAGGAGCGGGAGCGTGAGCAGTACTTC.

The chain links TRBV7-9 to TRBJ2-6; D possibly corresponds to TRBD2 (5 bases). Trimming took off 5 bases at V and 1 base at J, with 18 bases between the two ends. Germline loops: CDR1 SEHNR, CDR2 FQNEAQ (reference sequence). The CDR3 covers 18 residues. The CDR3 nucleotides are TGTGCCAGCAGCCGGCGGAGGTCACCCCTATCTGGGGCCAACGTCCTGACTTTC. Protein: CASSRRRSPLSGANVLTF.

The chain has TRBV5-5 and TRBJ2-1; 11 nucleotides match TRBD1. The V gene end was trimmed by 6 bases and the J gene end by 8 bases; junction bases not matched to a gene: 7. This CDR3 comprises 14 residues. Germline CDR1 SGHKS, CDR2 YYEKEE (reference sequence). As DNA, the CDR3 is TGTGCCAGCACCAGGACAGGGGGCGGCTATGAGCAGTTCTTC. It yields the protein CASTRTGGGYEQFF.